The T cell receptor beta chain described here comes from a study of immune evolution from preneoplasia to lung adenocarcinoma (dated by TCRdb to 2020 to 2023). Turning to the overall study: HLA loss of heterozygosity was found in about 6.7% of AIS, around 14% of MIA and 33% of ADC lesions, and in no AAH lesions. Resected precursor lesions (AAH, AIS, MIA) and invasive adenocarcinomas were compared against paired morphologically normal lung tissue. Immune contexture across lung adenocarcinoma precursors and invasive adenocarcinoma was profiled using immune gene expression, TCR sequencing and multiplex immunofluorescence. The overall cohort was made up of 53 patients with pulmonary nodules who had surgical resection. TCR sequencing data were obtained from more than 45 patients. Sample size was determined by specimen availability and not by a prior power calculation. The immune data were integrated with whole exome sequencing and methylation data obtained from the same cohort of nodules. Class I HLA alleles were inferred from exome data with POLYSOLVER, and allele-specific HLA loss was detected with LOHHLA. The study reported that more than 85 samples were used for TCR sequencing. The study at large found these results: Clonality was highest in normal lung, while later-stage lesions appeared to have lower clonality but higher T cell density and diversity. T cell clonality was highest in KRAS-mutant nodules compared with EGFR-mutant or double wild-type lesions. Because all patients came from Japan and China, whether the findings apply to Western populations was uncertain. Normal lung had the highest top T cell clone frequencies, which appeared to decline progressively from AAH through AIS, MIA and invasive adenocarcinoma. Findings were based on association rather than direct causation; larger cohorts with long-term follow-up and longitudinal biopsies were deemed needed.

The patients had resection in Japan or China between about 2013 and 2017. Two lung cancer pathologists independently confirmed the histologic diagnosis of each case on H&E slides. Premalignant or tumor cells were enriched for nucleic acid extraction by macro-dissection performed after pathologic assessment. FFPE tissue was used for DNA isolation with the AllPrep DNA/RNA FFPE Kit. With respect to this clone: Its antigen is still unknown. No much larger clonotype is one base removed from it; base qualities were not supplied.

TCR beta CDR3 regions were sequenced from DNA using the immunoSEQ hsTCRbeta Kit. The original methods were these. The ImmunoSEQ Analyzer was used to analyse the TCR sequencing data. T cell clonality was defined as 1 minus Pielou's evenness, as computed on productive rearrangements. T cell diversity was measured with the inverse Simpson index on productive templates. T cell density was defined as TCR beta template counts normalized to usable DNA, with usable DNA estimated by amplification and sequencing of housekeeping genes. Two-sided Kruskal-Wallis tests were used to compare TCR metrics across histologic stages. The source is immuneACCESS, and TCRdb retained only in-frame sequences with V and J called. Part of the clones is not carried over; for the studies checked, unresolved V genes explain less than half of this, and the remainder is unexplained. The D gene and trimming were derived from the DNA, and the V and J assignments and clone size from that table. The sample has just under 10,000 clones on record, about 80% of them singletons. Together, the top ten hold 4.5% to 5% of the sample.

Trimming removed 0 bases from V and 1 base from J, leaving 13 bases between the germline ends. From the cysteine through the phenylalanine, the CDR3 covers 16 amino acids. Only the CDR3 part of the read is kept: 48 bases, read in frame from the first base. Looking up the germline V gene yields CDR1 SGHRS and CDR2 YFSETQ. The sample consisted of FFPE minimally invasive lung adenocarcinoma tissue. This specimen's cell subset or site label, interpreted: micro-invasive lung adenocarcinoma (MIA). The sequence derives from a person aged 70 to 80 with lung adenocarcinoma. Some clones in this sample may be carry-over from other donors' samples. The V gene is TRBV5-1 and the J gene is TRBJ2-5; D gene: possibly TRBD1, on 5 matching bases. Here the CDR3 is given as CASSLGWGEPQETQYF. In nucleotide form, the sequence is TGCGCCAGCAGCTTGGGATGGGGCGAACCCCAAGAGACCCAGTACTTC.